This entry lists 13 T cell receptor beta chains sequenced from one sample in a study of T-cell reconstitution after alpha-beta-depleted transplantation in children. TCRbeta library construction was performed incorporating unique molecular identifiers. One entry per CDR3 protein, called by TCRdb with MiXCR from the PCR reads. The table records hundreds of thousands of distinct CDR3 sequences, under 12% of them present only once. Sample: PBMCs from the stem cell graft donor, taken from the stem cell graft. All receptors come from a human donor who donated a stem cell graft to a child with acute myeloid leukemia.

V usage is TRBV6-2 or TRBV6-3 and J usage is TRBJ2-1, with D possibly matching TRBD2 (6 bases). The V gene lost 4 bases and the J gene lost 15 bases, with 16 bases spanning the gap. Germline V gives CDR1 MNHEY, CDR2 SVGEGT. The CDR3 totals 12 residues. Written as DNA, the CDR3 is TGTGCCAGCAGTTCTGGACTACCGACCGCGTTCTTC. This translates into CASSSGLPTAFF.

This clonotype was counted only a few times. This rearrangement joins TRBV10-2 to TRBJ1-1; no reliable D call. The V gene lost 8 bases and the J gene lost 1 base, with 11 bases spanning the gap. Germline CDR1 reads WSHSY; CDR2 reads SAAADI. CDR3 length equals 13 residues. The CDR3 sequence: CASGPTANTEAFF. The DNA of the CDR3 is TGCGCCAGCGGCCCGACGGCGAACACTGAAGCTTTCTTT.

In this sample, this clonotype turned up many times. This chain connects TRBV18 to TRBJ2-1; TRBD2 matches 8 bases. From germline, CDR1 is KGHSH and CDR2 LQKENI. J was trimmed by 3 bases and V by 6 bases; bases with no gene match: 10. The length of the CDR3 is 16 residues. The CDR3: CASSLSPGLDYNEQFF. Written as DNA, the CDR3 is TGTGCCAGCTCGCTATCTCCGGGACTAGACTACAATGAGCAGTTCTTC.

In regard to this clonotype: One junction end does not reproduce the germline sequence, and a read error may be involved. The chain couples TRBV7-2 to TRBJ2-1, with a tentative D call TRBD2 (6 bases). Per the germline V gene, CDR1 is SGHTA and CDR2 is FQGNSA. The CDR3 loop spans 12 amino acids. In nucleotides, the CDR3 is TGTGCCAGCAGCTTAGATAGCGGAGAACAGGTCTTC. Residues: CASSLDSGEQVF.

This clonotype has at least ten counts. The chain is built from TRBV14 and TRBJ2-7; D unclear. The V end was cut by 0 bases, the J end by 9 bases, with 9 bases between. The CDR3 runs 12 residues. Germline CDR1 reads SGHDN; CDR2 reads FVKESK. CDR3 sequence (DNA): TGTGCCAGCAGCCAAGATCGGCGGTGGCAGTACTTC. Translation gives CASSQDRRWQYF.

This chain uses TRBV4-3 with TRBJ2-6, with 8 bases matching TRBD1. Germline-derived CDR1 and CDR2 are LGHNA and YSLEER. Trimming at V came to 2 bases and at J to 0 bases, leaving 6 bases not matched to a gene. There are 18 residues in the CDR3. CDR3 in DNA: TGCGCCAGCAGCCAAATCGCAGGGGGCCGCTCTGGGGCCAACGTCCTGACTTTC. The encoded protein is CASSQIAGGRSGANVLTF.

The chain uses TRBV6-5 and TRBJ2-7; D is unresolved. V was shortened by 0 bases and J by 0 bases, with 12 bases between the two germline ends. Per germline, CDR1 MNHEY and CDR2 SVGAGI. CDR3 length equals 16 residues. The CDR3 is CASSYSSPAASYEQYF. The DNA of the CDR3 is TGTGCCAGCAGTTACTCGAGTCCGGCGGCCTCCTACGAGCAGTACTTC.

This chain links TRBV4-3 with TRBJ2-4, with D perhaps matching TRBD2 (6 bases). CDR1 LGHNA and CDR2 YSLEER come from the germline V gene. V lost 6 bases, J lost 1 base, and 13 bases lay in between. CDR3 length equals 15 residues. The CDR3 DNA is TGCGCCAGCAGACCTAGCGTCGCCGCCAAAAACATTCAGTACTTC. It codes for CASRPSVAAKNIQYF.

This clonotype was seen a handful of times. This chain uses TRBV29-1 with TRBJ2-1, with 8 bases fitting TRBD2. From germline, CDR1 is SQVTM and CDR2 ANQGSEA. Losses at the gene ends were 7 bases for V and 0 bases for J; bases not matched to a gene: 5. This CDR3 is built from 14 residues. This chain's CDR3 is CSGQAGGSYNEQFF. The CDR3, as DNA: TGCAGCGGGCAGGCGGGAGGCTCCTACAATGAGCAGTTCTTC.

The rearrangement links TRBV7-2 to TRBJ2-7; the match to TRBD2 covers 10 bases. The ends lost 5 bases at V and 6 bases at J; junction bases unmatched: 7. This CDR3 comprises 14 residues. Germline CDR1 is SGHTA and CDR2 is FQGNSA. The CDR3 protein is CASSDPGLASEQYF. The CDR3 DNA is TGTGCCAGCAGCGATCCGGGACTAGCGAGCGAGCAGTACTTC. The full variable domain, completed using reference TRBV7-2 and TRBJ2-7, is GAGVSQSPSNKVTEKGKDVELRCDPISGHTALYWYRQSLGQGLEFLIYFQGNSAPDKSGLPSDRFSAERTGGSVSTLTIQRTQQEDSAVYLCASSDPGLASEQYFGPGTRLTVT.

Remarks on this clonotype: A junction boundary mismatches the germline segment, possibly from a read error. The gene calls are TRBV9 and TRBJ2-1, with D perhaps matching TRBD2 (5 bases). The CDR3 sequence is 12 residues long. Germline V gene lookup returns CDR1 SGDLS and CDR2 YYNGEE. The CDR3 spells CASSVVGAAVVF. The CDR3 region has the DNA TGTGCCAGCAGCGTAGTAGGAGCAGCGGTGGTCTTC.

J is TRBJ1-1 and V is TRBV29-1; 7 bases line up with TRBD1. This CDR3 has 14 residues. The germline V gene has CDR1 SQVTM and CDR2 ANQGSEA. V shed 4 bases and J 4 bases; nucleotides not matched to a gene: 9. CDR3 sequence: CSVVVRGLGTEAFF. DNA for the CDR3: TGCAGCGTTGTAGTGAGGGGGCTGGGCACTGAAGCTTTCTTT.

This clonotype has at least ten counts. One junction end disagrees with the germline gene, perhaps due to a read error. The CDR3 coding sequence is TGTGCCAGCAGTGTTGTTGGGACCGTAGAGGACTTC. This gives the protein CASSVVGTVEDF. J is TRBJ2-1 and V is TRBV12-3 or TRBV12-4; the D gene could be TRBD1 or TRBD2 (5 bases each). The CDR3 length is 12 residues.